The 13 T cell receptor beta chains given below trace back to one sample, sequenced in a study of T cells in Graves' hyperthyroidism and ophthalmopathy (dated by TCRdb to the late 2010s). The library was produced with multiplex PCR. The instrument was an Illumina HiSeq 2000. The TCR beta CDR3 regions were amplified from RNA transcripts. The TCR CDR3 was subjected to a first round of RT-PCR using the HTBI primer set and the Qiagen OneStep RT-PCR kit. TCRdb trimmed the raw reads at Q25, called clones with MiXCR and kept productive beta chains. Rows with one shared CDR3 protein collapse into an entry with the most common genes and DNA. This sample gives hundreds of thousands of distinct CDR3 sequences in total; 14% to 15% of them show up just once. Jointly, the top ten make up around 13% of the sample. The sequencing sample was made of blood. All receptors come from a man in his late teens or twenties with Graves' ophthalmopathy.

This clonotype appeared a few times. The CDR3 region is CASSLSSGRYSNQPQHF. The CDR3, as DNA: TGTGCCAGCAGTTTATCTTCGGGCCGTTATAGCAATCAGCCCCAGCATTTT. The chain couples TRBV27 to TRBJ1-5; D is undetermined. The V end lost 0 bases, the J end lost 0 bases, and 12 bases lay between the germline ends. Germline V lookup: CDR1 MNHEY, CDR2 SMNVEV (reference sequence). CDR3 length: 17 amino acids.

J is TRBJ1-4 and V is TRBV19, with no clear D. The CDR3 is 15 amino acids. In germline, CDR1 is LNHDA, CDR2 SQIVND (reference sequence). Trimming shortened V by 5 bases and J by 0 bases, and 10 bases separated the two germline ends. This chain's CDR3 is CASSPDASTNEKLFF. Here the CDR3 DNA reads TGTGCCAGTAGTCCCGACGCCTCAACTAATGAAAAACTGTTTTTT.

Ten or more counts support this clonotype. The rearrangement uses TRBV5-1 and TRBJ1-2; D unresolved. Germline-derived CDR1 and CDR2 are SGHRS and YFSETQ. Trimming cost V 1 base and J 8 bases, with 12 bases left between them. The CDR3 totals 13 residues. CDR3 sequence reads: CASSLFGSQGYTF. CDR3 DNA sequence: TGCGCCAGCAGCTTGTTTGGGTCCCAGGGCTACACCTTC.

V gene TRBV7-8 combines with J gene TRBJ1-2; D is ambiguous. This CDR3 is built from 14 residues. Germline V gene data show CDR1 as SGHVS and CDR2 as FQNEAQ. Between the trimmed V and J ends, which lost 0 bases and 6 bases, there was a span of 11 bases. CDR3: CASSLALTSHGYTF. The CDR3 coding sequence is TGTGCCAGCAGCTTAGCCCTGACCAGTCATGGCTACACCTTC.

This clonotype was recorded a few times. The J gene is TRBJ2-7, the V gene TRBV19, with 10 bases aligning to TRBD2. After removal of 6 bases from V and 3 bases from J, the junction contained 8 bases not matched to a gene. The germline CDR1 and CDR2 sequences are LNHDA and SQIVND (reference sequence). This CDR3 is built from 15 residues. CDR3 region: CASSIGLAVRYEQYF. In nucleotides, the CDR3 is TGTGCCAGTAGCATCGGACTAGCGGTACGCTACGAGCAGTACTTC.

The chain carries TRBV10-3 and TRBJ2-2, with 7 positions matching TRBD1. Germline lookup yields CDR1 ENHRY and CDR2 SYGVKD. V trimming: 5 bases; J trimming: 2 bases; junction bases outside the gene matches: 8. The CDR3 is 16 amino acids. CDR3 bases: TGTGCCATCAGTACTCCGGGACAGTCAAACACCGGGGAGCTGTTTTTT. Translated: CAISTPGQSNTGELFF.

This clonotype was seen repeatedly, ten times or more. The chain links TRBV11-3 to TRBJ2-7, with TRBD1 matching 8 bases. CDR1 and CDR2 from the germline V gene are SGHNT and YENEEA. CDR3 length: 14 amino acids. J was trimmed by 4 bases and V by 5 bases; bases with no gene match: 7. The CDR3 protein is CASSSRDRRYEQYF. In DNA form, the CDR3 reads TGTGCCAGCAGCAGCCGGGACAGGAGATACGAGCAGTACTTC.

This clonotype occurred many times. The chain is built from TRBV5-6 and TRBJ1-2, with TRBD1 identical over 10 bases. CDR1 is SGHDT, CDR2 YYEEEE, per germline. This CDR3 comprises 17 residues. V dropped 5 bases and J dropped 2; count of bases not matched to a gene: 12. The CDR3 sequence is CASSPYLTGGWNYGYTF. The CDR3, as DNA: TGTGCCAGCAGTCCGTACCTGACAGGGGGCTGGAACTATGGCTACACCTTC.

This clonotype has just a few counts. The CDR3 nucleotides read TGTGCCAGTAGTACCCGGACAGGGGGCCTCTATGGCTACACCTTC. Protein sequence: CASSTRTGGLYGYTF. V is TRBV19 and J is TRBJ1-2; 11 nucleotides line up with TRBD1. CDR3 length: 15 residues. The V gene end was trimmed by 4 bases and the J gene end by 4 bases; junction bases not matched to a gene: 5. Germline CDR1 LNHDA, CDR2 SQIVND (reference sequence).

V is TRBV29-1 and J is TRBJ2-7; possibly TRBD1 for D (7 bases). The V gene lost 6 bases and the J gene lost 2 bases, with 20 bases spanning the gap. The CDR3 loop spans 15 amino acids. Germline assignment: CDR1 SQVTM and CDR2 ANQGSEA. CDR3 sequence reads: CSVQSTGREPYEQYF. The CDR3 DNA follows: TGCAGCGTGCAGTCGACAGGGCGGGAACCCTACGAGCAGTACTTC.

This clonotype was picked up many times. The J gene is TRBJ1-1, the V gene TRBV20-1; D not certain. This CDR3 is 11 amino acids long. V lost 5 bases and J 1 base, leaving 5 bases between the germline ends. The germline V gene has CDR1 DFQATT and CDR2 SNEGSKA (reference sequence). CDR3 amino acids: CSAEQNTEAFF. CDR3 bases: TGCAGTGCTGAGCAGAACACTGAAGCTTTCTTT.

The chain links TRBV6-5 to TRBJ1-6, with 7 bases matching TRBD1. J lost 10 bases, V lost 2 bases, and 8 bases had no gene match. The CDR3 extends over 15 amino acids. Germline V CDR1 and CDR2: MNHEY, SVGAGI. The CDR3 protein is CASSYGGQFFSPLHF. CDR3 in DNA: TGTGCCAGCAGTTACGGGGGACAGTTCTTCTCACCCCTCCACTTT.

This clonotype is a singleton in its sample. A junction boundary mismatches the germline segment, possibly from a read error. The chain carries TRBV5-1 and TRBJ1-2, with D possibly TRBD1 on 5 matching bases. The length of the CDR3 is 13 residues. Germline values: CDR1 SGHRS, CDR2 YFSETQ. Here the CDR3 reads CASSSGKSYGYTF. In DNA, the CDR3 is TGTGCCAGCAGCTCAGGGAAGAGCTATGGCTACACCTTC.